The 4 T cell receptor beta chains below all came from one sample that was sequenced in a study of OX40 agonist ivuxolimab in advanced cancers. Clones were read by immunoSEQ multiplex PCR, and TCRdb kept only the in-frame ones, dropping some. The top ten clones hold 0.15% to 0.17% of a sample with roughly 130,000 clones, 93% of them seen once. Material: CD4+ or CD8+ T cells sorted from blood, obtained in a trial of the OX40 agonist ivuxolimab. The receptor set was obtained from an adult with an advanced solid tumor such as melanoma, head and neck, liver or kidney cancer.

CDR3 sequence: CASSPDRSQETQYF. The DNA for the CDR3 is TGTGCCAGCAGTCCCGACAGGTCCCAAGAGACCCAGTACTTC. The chain links TRBV2 to TRBJ2-5; D possibly corresponds to TRBD1 (6 bases). The CDR3 is 14 residues long. V shed 5 bases and J shed 1 base, with 11 bases lying between them. Germline V gives CDR1 SNHLY, CDR2 FYNNEI.

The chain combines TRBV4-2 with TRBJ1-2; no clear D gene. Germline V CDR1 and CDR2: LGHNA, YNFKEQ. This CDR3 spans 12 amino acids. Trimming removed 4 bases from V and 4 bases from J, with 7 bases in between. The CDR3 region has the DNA TGTGCCAGCAGCCGAAGCATCTATGGCTACACCTTC. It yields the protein CASSRSIYGYTF.

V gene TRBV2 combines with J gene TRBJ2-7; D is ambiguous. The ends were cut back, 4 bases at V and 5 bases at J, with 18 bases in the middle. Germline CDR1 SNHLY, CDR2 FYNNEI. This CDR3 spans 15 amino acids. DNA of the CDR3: TGTGCCAGCAGTGTGATCGGGCGGACGAAGAACGAGCAGTACTTC. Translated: CASSVIGRTKNEQYF. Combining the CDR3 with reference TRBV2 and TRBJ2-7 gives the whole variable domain EPEVTQTPSHQVTQMGQEVILRCVPISNHLYFYWYRQILGQKVEFLVSFYNNEISEKSEIFDDQFSVERPDGSNFTLKIRSTKLEDSAMYFCASSVIGRTKNEQYFGPGTRLTVT.

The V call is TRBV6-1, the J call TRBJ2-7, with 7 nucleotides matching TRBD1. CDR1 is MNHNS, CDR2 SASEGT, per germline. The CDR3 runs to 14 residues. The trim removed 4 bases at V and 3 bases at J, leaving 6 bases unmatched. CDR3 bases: TGTGCCAGCAGTGTCCCCAGGGGGATCTACGAGCAGTACTTC. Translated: CASSVPRGIYEQYF.